The clone carrying this T cell receptor beta chain appeared a few times. Its target is unknown. The sample originates from a study of beta chain features in type 1 diabetes. In germline, CDR1 is SGHRS, CDR2 YFSETQ. The V end was cut by 0 bases, the J end by 0 bases, with 15 bases between. The CDR3 is made up of 17 amino acids. As every portion of the isolated RNA was reverse transcribed, the sequencing read expressed TCRB transcripts. Profiling relied on immunoSEQ multiplex PCR, and the TCRdb table lists in-frame clones only, not all of them. Of some 640,000 clones in the sample, over 11% were seen once. Study-wide results and limits: Compared with healthy donors, patients appeared to share more similar naive, central memory and regulatory TCRB repertoires. For type 1 diabetes patients, VDJ junctions showed fewer insertions and more deletions. Type 1 diabetes patients had TCRB CDR3s that were shorter (moderately but significantly so) in all four CD4+ subsets.

Sequencing was carried out using naive CD4+ T cells from blood. This chain uses TRBV5-1 with TRBJ2-5, with D possibly matching TRBD1 (5 bases). This TCR was recovered from a man in his late teens or twenties with type 1 diabetes. CDR3 loop: CASSLVRTNRYQETQYF. CDR3 coding DNA: TGCGCCAGCAGCTTGGTTAGGACAAATCGATACCAAGAGACCCAGTACTTC.